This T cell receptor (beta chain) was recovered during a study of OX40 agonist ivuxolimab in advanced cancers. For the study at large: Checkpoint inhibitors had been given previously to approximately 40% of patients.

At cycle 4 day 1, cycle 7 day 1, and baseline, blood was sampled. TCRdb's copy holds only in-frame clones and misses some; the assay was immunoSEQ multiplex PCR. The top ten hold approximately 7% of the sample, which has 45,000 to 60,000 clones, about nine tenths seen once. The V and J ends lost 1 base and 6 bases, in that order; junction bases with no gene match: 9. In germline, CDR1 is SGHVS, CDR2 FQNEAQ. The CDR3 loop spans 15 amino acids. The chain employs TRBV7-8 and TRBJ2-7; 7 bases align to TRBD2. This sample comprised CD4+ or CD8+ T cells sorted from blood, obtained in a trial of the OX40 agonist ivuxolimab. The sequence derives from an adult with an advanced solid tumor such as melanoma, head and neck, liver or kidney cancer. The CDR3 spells CASSLDYSAGVEQYF. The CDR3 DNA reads TGTGCCAGCAGCTTAGATTATTCTGCGGGGGTCGAGCAGTACTTC.